A single T cell receptor (beta chain) is shown here with its context. The sample originates from a study of control samples from healthy donors and cancer patients. TCRdb's table, derived via immunoSEQ multiplex PCR, lists solely in-frame clones and lacks some. The sample shows about 80,000 clones, roughly 91% of them seen only once. V was shortened by 1 base and J by 4 bases, with 4 bases between the two germline ends. The CDR3 covers 12 residues. From germline, CDR1 is MGHDK and CDR2 SYGVNS. The chain couples TRBV25-1 to TRBJ1-2, with D unresolved. This receptor was taken from a man aged 50 or older in good health. The sequenced material came from blood. The DNA for the CDR3 is TGTGCCAGCAGTGAATGGGGCTATGGCTACACCTTC. Translated, it gives CASSEWGYGYTF.